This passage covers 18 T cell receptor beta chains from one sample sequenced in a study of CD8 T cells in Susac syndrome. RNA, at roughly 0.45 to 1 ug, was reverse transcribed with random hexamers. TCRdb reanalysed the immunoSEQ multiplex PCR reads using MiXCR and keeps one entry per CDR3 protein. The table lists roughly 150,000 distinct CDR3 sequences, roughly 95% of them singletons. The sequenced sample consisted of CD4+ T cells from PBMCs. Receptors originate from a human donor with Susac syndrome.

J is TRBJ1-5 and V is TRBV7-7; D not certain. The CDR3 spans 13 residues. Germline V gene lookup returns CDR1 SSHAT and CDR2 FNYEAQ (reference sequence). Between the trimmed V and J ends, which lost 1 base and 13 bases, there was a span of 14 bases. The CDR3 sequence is CASSLGVGQVQHF. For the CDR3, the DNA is TGTGCCAGCAGCTTAGGGGTCGGCCAGGTTCAGCATTTT.

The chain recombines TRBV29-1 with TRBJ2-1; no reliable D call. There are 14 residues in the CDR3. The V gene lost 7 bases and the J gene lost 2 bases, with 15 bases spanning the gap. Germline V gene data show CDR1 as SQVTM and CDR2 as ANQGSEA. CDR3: CSADQANAYNEQFF. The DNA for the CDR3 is TGCAGCGCCGACCAGGCGAATGCCTACAATGAGCAGTTCTTC.

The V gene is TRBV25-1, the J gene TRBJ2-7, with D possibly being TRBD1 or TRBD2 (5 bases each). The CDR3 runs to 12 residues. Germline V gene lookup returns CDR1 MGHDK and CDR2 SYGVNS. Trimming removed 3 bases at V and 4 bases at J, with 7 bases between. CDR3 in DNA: TGTGCCAGCAGTGAGTGGGGGTACGAGCAGTACTTC. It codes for CASSEWGYEQYF.

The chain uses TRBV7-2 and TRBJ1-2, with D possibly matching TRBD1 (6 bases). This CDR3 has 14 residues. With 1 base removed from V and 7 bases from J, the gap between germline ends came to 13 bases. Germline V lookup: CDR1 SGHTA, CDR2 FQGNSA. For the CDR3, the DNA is TGTGCCAGCAGCTTAGGGACAGCTCCCTCTGGCTACACCTTC. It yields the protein CASSLGTAPSGYTF.

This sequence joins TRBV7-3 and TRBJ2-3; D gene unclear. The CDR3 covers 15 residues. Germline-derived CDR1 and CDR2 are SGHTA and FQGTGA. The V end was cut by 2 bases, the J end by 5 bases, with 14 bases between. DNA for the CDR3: TGTGCCAGCAGCTTAGGCGCGTCGGTGGGAGATACGCAGTATTTT. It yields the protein CASSLGASVGDTQYF.

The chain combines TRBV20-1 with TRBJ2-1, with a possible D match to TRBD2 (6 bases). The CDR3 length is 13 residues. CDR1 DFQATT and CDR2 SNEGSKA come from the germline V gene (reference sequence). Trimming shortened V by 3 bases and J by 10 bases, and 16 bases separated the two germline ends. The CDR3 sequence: CSASAGRAGEQFF. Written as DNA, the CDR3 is TGCAGTGCTAGTGCGGGGCGGGCTGGGGAGCAGTTCTTC.

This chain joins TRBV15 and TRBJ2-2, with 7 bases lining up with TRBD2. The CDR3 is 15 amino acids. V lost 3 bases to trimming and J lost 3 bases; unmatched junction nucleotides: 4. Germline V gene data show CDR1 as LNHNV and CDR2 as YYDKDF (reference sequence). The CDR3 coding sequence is TGTGCCACCAGCAGCCAGCGGGGCTACACCGGGGAGCTGTTTTTT. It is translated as CATSSQRGYTGELFF.

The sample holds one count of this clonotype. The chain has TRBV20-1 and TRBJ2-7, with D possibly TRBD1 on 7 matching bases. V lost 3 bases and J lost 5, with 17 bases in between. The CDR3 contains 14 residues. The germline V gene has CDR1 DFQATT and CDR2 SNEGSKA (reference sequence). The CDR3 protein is CSARSGDSRDEQYF. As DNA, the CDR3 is TGCAGTGCTAGGTCGGGGGACAGTCGGGACGAGCAGTACTTC.

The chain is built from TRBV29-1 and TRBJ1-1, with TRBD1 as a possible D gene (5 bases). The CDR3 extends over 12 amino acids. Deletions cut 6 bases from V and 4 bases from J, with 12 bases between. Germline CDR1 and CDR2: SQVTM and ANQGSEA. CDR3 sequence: CSVDNFRTEAFF. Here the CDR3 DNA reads TGCAGCGTGGACAACTTTCGCACTGAAGCTTTCTTT. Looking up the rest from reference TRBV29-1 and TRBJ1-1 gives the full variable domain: SAVISQKPSRDICQRGTSLTIQCQVDSQVTMMFWYRQQPGQSLTLIATANQGSEATYESGFVIDKFPISRPNLTFSTLTVSNMSPEDSSIYLCSVDNFRTEAFFGQGTRLTVV.

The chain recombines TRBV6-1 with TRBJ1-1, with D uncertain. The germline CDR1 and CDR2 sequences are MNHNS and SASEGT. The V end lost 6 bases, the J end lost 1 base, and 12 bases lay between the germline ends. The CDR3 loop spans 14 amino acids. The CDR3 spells CASREIFPNTEAFF. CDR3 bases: TGTGCCAGCAGGGAGATCTTTCCGAACACTGAAGCTTTCTTT.

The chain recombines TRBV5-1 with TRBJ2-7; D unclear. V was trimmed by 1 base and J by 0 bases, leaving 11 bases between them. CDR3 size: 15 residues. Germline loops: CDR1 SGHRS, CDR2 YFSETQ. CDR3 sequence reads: CASSLNGGSSYEQYF. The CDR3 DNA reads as TGCGCCAGCAGCTTGAACGGCGGCAGCTCCTACGAGCAGTACTTC. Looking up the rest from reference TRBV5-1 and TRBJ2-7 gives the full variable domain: KAGVTQTPRYLIKTRGQQVTLSCSPISGHRSVSWYQQTPGQGLQFLFEYFSETQRNKGNFPGRFSGRQFSNSRSEMNVSTLELGDSALYLCASSLNGGSSYEQYFGPGTRLTVT.

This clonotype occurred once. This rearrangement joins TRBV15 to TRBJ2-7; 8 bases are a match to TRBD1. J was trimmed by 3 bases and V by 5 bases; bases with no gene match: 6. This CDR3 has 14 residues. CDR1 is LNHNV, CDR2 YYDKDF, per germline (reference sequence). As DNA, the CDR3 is TGTGCCACCAGCGGCCGGGGACAGGACTACGAGCAGTACTTC. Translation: CATSGRGQDYEQYF. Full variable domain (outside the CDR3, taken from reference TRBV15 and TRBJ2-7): DAMVIQNPRYQVTQFGKPVTLSCSQTLNHNVMYWYQQKSSQAPKLLFHYYDKDFNNEADTPDNFQSRRPNTSFCFLDIRSPGLGDTAMYLCATSGRGQDYEQYFGPGTRLTVT.

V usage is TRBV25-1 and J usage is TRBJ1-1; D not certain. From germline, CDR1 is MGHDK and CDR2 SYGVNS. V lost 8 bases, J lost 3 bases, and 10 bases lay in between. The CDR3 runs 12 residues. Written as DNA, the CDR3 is TGTGCCAGCGGAAGACACTACACTGAAGCTTTCTTT. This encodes CASGRHYTEAFF.

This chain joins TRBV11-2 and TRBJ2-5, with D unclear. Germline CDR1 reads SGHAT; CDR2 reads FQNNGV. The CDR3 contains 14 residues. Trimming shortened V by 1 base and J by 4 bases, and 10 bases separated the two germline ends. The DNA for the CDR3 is TGTGCCAGCAGCTTAGGGAGATCAGGAGAGACCCAGTACTTC. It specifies CASSLGRSGETQYF. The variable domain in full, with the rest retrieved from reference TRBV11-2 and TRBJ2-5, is EAGVAQSPRYKIIEKRQSVAFWCNPISGHATLYWYQQILGQGPKLLIQFQNNGVVDDSQLPKDRFSAERLKGVDSTLKIQPAKLEDSAVYLCASSLGRSGETQYFGPGTRLLVL.

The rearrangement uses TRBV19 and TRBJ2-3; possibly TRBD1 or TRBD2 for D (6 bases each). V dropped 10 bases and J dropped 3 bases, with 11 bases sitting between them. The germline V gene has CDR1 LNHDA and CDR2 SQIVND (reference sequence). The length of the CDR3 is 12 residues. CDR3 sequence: CATQGRTDTQYF. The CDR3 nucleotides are TGTGCCACTCAGGGGAGGACAGATACGCAGTATTTT.

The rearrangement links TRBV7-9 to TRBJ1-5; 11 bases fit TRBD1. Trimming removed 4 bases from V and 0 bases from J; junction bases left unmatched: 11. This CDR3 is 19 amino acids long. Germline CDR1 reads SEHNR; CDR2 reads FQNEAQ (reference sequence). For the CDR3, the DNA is TGTGCCAGCAGCTCATCCGGGACAGGGGGGTACTATAGCAATCAGCCCCAGCATTTT. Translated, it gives CASSSSGTGGYYSNQPQHF.

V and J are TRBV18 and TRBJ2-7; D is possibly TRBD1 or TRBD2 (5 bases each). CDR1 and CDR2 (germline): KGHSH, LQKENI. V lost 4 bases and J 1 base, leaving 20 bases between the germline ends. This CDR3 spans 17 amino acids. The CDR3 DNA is TGTGCCAGCTCACTTTTTGGGGGAAGTGATGCGTCCTACGAGCAGTACTTC. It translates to CASSLFGGSDASYEQYF.

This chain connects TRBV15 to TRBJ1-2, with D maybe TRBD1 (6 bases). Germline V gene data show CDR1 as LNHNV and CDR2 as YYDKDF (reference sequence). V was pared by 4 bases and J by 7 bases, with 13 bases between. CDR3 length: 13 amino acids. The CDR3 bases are TGTGCCACCAGCACCACAGGGAGAGGTGGCTACACCTTC. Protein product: CATSTTGRGGYTF.